Below, one TCR beta chain is given with its context. The sample comes from a study of blood T cell repertoires in COVID-19. Germline V CDR1 and CDR2: LNHDA, SQIVND (reference sequence). This CDR3 is 12 amino acids long. V lost 5 bases and J lost 9; bases outside the gene matches: 2. Clones were read by immunoSEQ multiplex PCR, and TCRdb kept only the in-frame ones, dropping some. The sample has over 100,000 clones; 90% to 95% are singletons. Sequencing input: peripheral blood. V is TRBV19 and J is TRBJ1-5; TRBD1 matches 9 bases. This receptor was obtained from a human donor in a cohort sampled during active COVID-19. As DNA, the CDR3 is TGTGCCAGTAGTGACAGGGGGGGGCCCCAGCATTTT. It specifies CASSDRGGPQHF.